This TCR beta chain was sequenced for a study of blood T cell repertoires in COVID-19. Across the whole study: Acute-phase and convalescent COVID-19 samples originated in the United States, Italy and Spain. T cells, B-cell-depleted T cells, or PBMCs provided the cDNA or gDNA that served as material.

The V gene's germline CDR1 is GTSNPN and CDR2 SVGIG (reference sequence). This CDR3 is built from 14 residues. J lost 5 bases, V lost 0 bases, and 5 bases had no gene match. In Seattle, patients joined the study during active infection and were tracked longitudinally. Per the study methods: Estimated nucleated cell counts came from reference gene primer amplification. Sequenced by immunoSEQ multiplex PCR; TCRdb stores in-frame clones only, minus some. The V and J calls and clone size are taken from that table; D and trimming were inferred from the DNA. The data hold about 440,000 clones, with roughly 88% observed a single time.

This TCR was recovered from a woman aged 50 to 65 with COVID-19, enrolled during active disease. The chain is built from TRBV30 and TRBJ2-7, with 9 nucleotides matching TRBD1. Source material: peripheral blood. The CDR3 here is CAWSVMGQGHEQYF. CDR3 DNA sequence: TGTGCCTGGAGTGTAATGGGACAGGGCCACGAGCAGTACTTC.